What follows are 14 T cell receptor beta chains derived from one specimen sequenced in a study of cytomegalovirus exposure and HLA in healthy donors. 13 Jbeta primers and 60 Vbeta primers were used for the PCR. Repertoires were generated with immunoSEQ multiplex PCR, while TCRdb's copy carries only in-frame clones and drops some. The data show under 200,000 clones, roughly 80% seen once. Input material: PBMCs. These receptors came from a woman aged 40-49 years in good health and CMV-seropositive.

The chain is built from TRBV2 and TRBJ2-7, with TRBD1 matching over 7 bases. Germline lookup yields CDR1 SNHLY and CDR2 FYNNEI. Trimming cost V 1 base and J 2 bases; bases outside gene matches: 5. The CDR3 loop spans 15 amino acids. The CDR3, as DNA: TGTGCCAGCAGTGAAGGACAGGGTCAAGCCTACGAGCAGTACTTC. This gives the protein CASSEGQGQAYEQYF.

This chain joins TRBV7-2 and TRBJ2-6, with 7 nucleotides matching TRBD1. The CDR3 loop spans 16 amino acids. With 5 bases clipped from V and 1 base from J, the junction kept 5 bases outside the gene matches. Germline CDR1 SGHTA, CDR2 FQGNSA. CDR3 region: CASSPGQSSGANVLTF. CDR3 nucleotide sequence: TGTGCCAGCAGCCCGGGACAGTCTTCTGGGGCCAACGTCCTGACTTTC.

This chain links TRBV9 with TRBJ2-6; 7 bases match TRBD1. The CDR3 spans 18 residues. Germline V gene data show CDR1 as SGDLS and CDR2 as YYNGEE. Trimming cost V 3 bases and J 4 bases; bases outside gene matches: 13. CDR3: CASSGGQTIVAGANVLTF. As DNA, the CDR3 is TGTGCCAGCAGCGGGGGACAGACAATCGTAGCGGGGGCCAACGTCCTGACTTTC.

The chain is built from TRBV9 and TRBJ1-1; perhaps TRBD1 as D (6 bases). The CDR3 totals 15 residues. Germline-derived CDR1 and CDR2 are SGDLS and YYNGEE. The V end was cut by 0 bases, the J end by 10 bases, with 19 bases between. The chain's CDR3 is CASSVESTGRSGAFF. In DNA, the CDR3 is TGTGCCAGCAGCGTAGAAAGTACAGGGCGATCAGGAGCTTTCTTT.

V is TRBV4-1 and J is TRBJ2-2, with TRBD2 matching 7 bases. Trimming took 0 bases from V and 5 from J; bases not matched to a gene: 6. The CDR3 is 16 residues long. Germline V gene data show CDR1 as MGHRA and CDR2 as YSYEKL. In DNA form, the CDR3 reads TGCGCCAGCAGCCAAGACCCGGGACTAACAACCGGGGAGCTGTTTTTT. Translated, it gives CASSQDPGLTTGELFF.

The chain employs TRBV7-9 and TRBJ2-3; tentative D call: TRBD1 (5 bases). Trimming removed 5 bases from V and 6 bases from J, with 9 bases in between. From germline, CDR1 is SEHNR and CDR2 FQNEAQ (reference sequence). CDR3 length equals 12 residues. CDR3 in DNA: TGTGCCAGCAGCGATCACAGGGATACGCAGTATTTT. This gives the protein CASSDHRDTQYF.

The chain combines TRBV9 with TRBJ2-7, with a possible D match to TRBD2 (6 bases). Per germline, CDR1 SGDLS and CDR2 YYNGEE. Trimming took 2 bases from V and 1 from J, leaving 10 bases between them. The CDR3 loop spans 14 amino acids. The CDR3: CASSVDGSSYEQYF. CDR3 DNA: TGTGCCAGCAGCGTTGACGGGAGTTCCTACGAGCAGTACTTC.

J is TRBJ2-7 and V is TRBV6-1, with TRBD1 matching over 7 bases. The J call may be incorrect, as the DNA end agrees better with TRBJ1-2. Germline V lookup: CDR1 MNHNS, CDR2 SASEGT. The CDR3 loop spans 13 amino acids. The CDR3 coding sequence is TGTGCCAGCAGTACCTCAGGGGGTGGAGGCTACACCTTC. Protein product: CASSTSGGGGYTF.

CDR3 region: CASSQVQTELSYEQYF. The CDR3 DNA follows: TGTGCCAGCAGCCAAGTTCAGACAGAACTCTCCTACGAGCAGTACTTC. V is TRBV4-2 and J is TRBJ2-7, with D possibly being TRBD1 (5 bases). CDR3 length: 16 residues. Germline values: CDR1 LGHNA, CDR2 YNFKEQ. The V end was cut by 1 base, the J end by 0 bases, with 13 bases between.

The rearrangement uses TRBV5-1 and TRBJ2-1; 9 bases map to TRBD1. Germline V lookup: CDR1 SGHRS, CDR2 YFSETQ. V shed 0 bases, J shed 5 bases, and the junction held 3 bases outside the gene matches. The CDR3 covers 15 residues. As DNA, the CDR3 is TGCGCCAGCAGCTTGGATACAGGGGGCCACAATGAGCAGTTCTTC. It specifies CASSLDTGGHNEQFF.

This clone was counted a single time. The CDR3 nucleotides are TGTGCCAGCAGTCTAAACCCAGGGGAAAGAAGCACAGATACGCAGTATTTT. It codes for CASSLNPGERSTDTQYF. V is TRBV28 and J is TRBJ2-3; D is possibly TRBD1 (6 bases). Looked up from germline, CDR1 is MDHEN and CDR2 is SYDVKM. The CDR3 spans 17 residues. V dropped 5 bases and J dropped 0 bases, with 18 bases sitting between them.

This clone was seen only a few times. The J gene is TRBJ2-2, the V gene TRBV4-3; no clear D gene. This CDR3 comprises 16 residues. Deletions cut 1 base from V and 1 base from J, with 10 bases between. CDR1 is LGHNA, CDR2 YSLEER, per germline. CDR3: CASSQGQAENTGELFF. In DNA, the CDR3 is TGCGCCAGCAGCCAAGGTCAGGCCGAGAACACCGGGGAGCTGTTTTTT.

Concerning this clone: Additional DNA sequences in this sample encode the identical CDR3. This chain joins TRBV5-1 and TRBJ1-1; perhaps TRBD1 as D (5 bases). The germline V and J ends were trimmed by 1 base and 0 bases, with 7 bases remaining between them. Germline CDR1 and CDR2: SGHRS and YFSETQ. This CDR3 is 14 amino acids long. Written as DNA, the CDR3 is TGCGCCAGCAGCTTGACAGGCTTGAACACTGAAGCTTTCTTT. Translation gives CASSLTGLNTEAFF. Combining the CDR3 with reference TRBV5-1 and TRBJ1-1 gives the whole variable domain KAGVTQTPRYLIKTRGQQVTLSCSPISGHRSVSWYQQTPGQGLQFLFEYFSETQRNKGNFPGRFSGRQFSNSRSEMNVSTLELGDSALYLCASSLTGLNTEAFFGQGTRLTVV.

This clone came up a few times. The genes are TRBV6-6 and TRBJ2-5; 15 positions agree with TRBD2. The V gene end was trimmed by 5 bases and the J gene end by 6 bases; junction bases not matched to a gene: 4. Germline assignment: CDR1 MNHNY and CDR2 SVGAGI (reference sequence). The CDR3 loop spans 15 amino acids. The CDR3 protein is CASSTGTSGRKTQYF. CDR3 sequence (DNA): TGTGCCAGCAGTACTGGGACTAGCGGGAGGAAGACCCAGTACTTC.